One sample yielded the 17 T cell receptor beta chains listed below, sequenced in a study of T cells in Graves' hyperthyroidism and ophthalmopathy. The TCR beta CDR3 regions underwent amplification using RNA transcripts as the source. In the first-round RT-PCR of the TCR CDR3, the HTBI primer set was used. TCRdb reprocessed the multiplex PCR reads via MiXCR and lists one record per CDR3 protein. In the table there are a few hundred thousand distinct CDR3 sequences, about a fifth of which are singletons. Material for sequencing was blood. The receptor source for this set is a woman between 18 and 29 years old with Graves' hyperthyroidism.

This clonotype occurred many times. The rearrangement links TRBV25-1 to TRBJ1-5, with 7 positions matching TRBD1. J gave up 5 bases and V 3 bases, and 10 bases lay outside the gene matches. The CDR3 is made up of 16 amino acids. Per the germline V gene, CDR1 is MGHDK and CDR2 is SYGVNS. The CDR3 nucleotides read TGTGCCAGCAGTGACCCGGAGGGCAGGGGGGATCAGCCCCAGCATTTT. It encodes CASSDPEGRGDQPQHF. The variable domain in full, completed from reference TRBV25-1 and TRBJ1-5, reads EADIYQTPRYLVIGTGKKITLECSQTMGHDKMYWYQQDPGMELHLIHYSYGVNSTEKGDLSSESTVSRIRTEHFPLTLESARPSHTSQYLCASSDPEGRGDQPQHFGDGTRLSIL.

This clonotype was seen a few times. A clone one base away is much larger, so this may be a read error. The genes are TRBV5-6 and TRBJ2-7, with 11 bases identical to TRBD1. The length of the CDR3 is 15 residues. Germline lookup yields CDR1 SGHDT and CDR2 YYEEEE. As DNA, the CDR3 is TGTGTCAGCAGTTATACCGGGACAGGGGGATACGAGCAGTACTTC. Amino acids: CVSSYTGTGGYEQYF.

This clonotype appeared once. The chain carries TRBV6-5 and TRBJ2-7, with 9 bases fitting TRBD2. The CDR3 covers 15 residues. Germline V gives CDR1 MNHEY, CDR2 SVGAGI. The ends lost 4 bases at V and 7 bases at J; junction bases unmatched: 11. The CDR3 sequence: CASSSGGGDPREQYF. The CDR3, as DNA: TGTGCCAGCAGTTCGGGCGGGGGGGACCCTAGGGAGCAGTACTTC.

This clonotype was picked up many times. The chain has TRBV2 and TRBJ1-2; D perhaps matches TRBD1 (5 bases). Trimming took 6 bases from V and 5 from J, leaving 13 bases between them. Germline V gives CDR1 SNHLY, CDR2 FYNNEI. CDR3 length: 13 residues. CDR3 protein: CASRPLGRYGYTF. CDR3 DNA sequence: TGTGCCAGCAGGCCCTTGGGGCGGTATGGCTACACCTTC.

This clonotype has only one observation. V and J are TRBV4-3 and TRBJ2-7, with a tentative D call TRBD2 (6 bases). CDR1 and CDR2 from the germline V gene are LGHNA and YSLEER. Trimming pared 1 base from V and 6 bases from J, leaving 13 bases between. CDR3 length equals 14 residues. For the CDR3, the DNA is TGCGCCAGCAGCCAAGTCTCGGGGAGGCGCGAGCAGTACTTC. Its protein product is CASSQVSGRREQYF.

There are many counts of this clonotype. The rearrangement links TRBV19 to TRBJ1-5, with a weak D call TRBD1 (5 bases). Germline V lookup: CDR1 LNHDA, CDR2 SQIVND (reference sequence). V lost 3 bases to trimming and J lost 7 bases, with 10 bases between them. The CDR3 extends over 13 amino acids. CDR3 sequence reads: CASSMARGQPQHF. For the CDR3, the DNA is TGTGCCAGTAGTATGGCGCGGGGCCAGCCCCAGCATTTT.

This clonotype appeared many times. The rearrangement uses TRBV5-1 and TRBJ2-5, with D tentatively TRBD2 (6 bases). V lost 0 bases and J 4 bases, leaving 16 bases between the germline ends. CDR3 length: 16 amino acids. CDR1 is SGHRS, CDR2 YFSETQ, per germline. The CDR3 reads CASSLGVRDRRETQYF. The DNA for the CDR3 is TGCGCCAGCAGCTTGGGGGTGCGGGATCGGCGAGAGACCCAGTACTTC.

This clonotype appeared many times. The chain carries TRBV6-2 or TRBV6-3 and TRBJ1-1, with 8 bases aligning to TRBD1. CDR1 MNHEY and CDR2 SVGEGT come from the germline V gene. This CDR3 has 13 residues. V lost 5 bases to trimming and J lost 3 bases; unmatched junction nucleotides: 2. This CDR3 is CASSKDRDTEAFF. The CDR3 bases are TGTGCCAGCAGTAAGGACAGGGACACTGAAGCTTTCTTT.

CDR3 nucleotides: TGTGCCACCCCGGGACTAGCGGATTACAATGAGCAGTTCTTC. It encodes CATPGLADYNEQFF. The genes are TRBV6-1 and TRBJ2-1; 11 bases agree with TRBD2. Germline V gene lookup returns CDR1 MNHNS and CDR2 SASEGT. This CDR3 has 14 amino acids. J lost 4 bases, V lost 10 bases, and 6 bases had no gene match.

This clonotype was picked up many times. This chain connects TRBV20-1 to TRBJ1-1; no definite D call. V lost 2 bases, J lost 0 bases, and 13 bases lay in between. The CDR3 contains 15 residues. Germline V gives CDR1 DFQATT, CDR2 SNEGSKA (reference sequence). The CDR3 bases are TGCAGTGCTAGACATTCGCGGACTGTGAACACTGAAGCTTTCTTT. Protein product: CSARHSRTVNTEAFF.

This clonotype was counted at least ten times. V usage is TRBV12-3 or TRBV12-4 and J usage is TRBJ2-7; D is uncertain. This CDR3 has 15 amino acids. Deletions cut 3 bases from V and 0 bases from J, with 12 bases between. This CDR3 is CASSLMAVSSYEQYF. The CDR3 nucleotides are TGTGCCAGCAGTTTGATGGCGGTGAGCTCCTACGAGCAGTACTTC.

A few counts support this clonotype. The chain uses TRBV2 and TRBJ1-2; D is ambiguous. Trimming pared 1 base from V and 5 bases from J, leaving 8 bases between. CDR1 and CDR2 from the germline V gene are SNHLY and FYNNEI. The CDR3 totals 13 residues. The CDR3 bases are TGTGCCAGCAGTGAAGAGACGGATTATGGCTACACCTTC. It is translated as CASSEETDYGYTF.

This clonotype came up many times. V usage is TRBV7-9 and J usage is TRBJ1-1, with a weak D call TRBD1 (6 bases). Germline CDR1 and CDR2: SEHNR and FQNEAQ (reference sequence). The CDR3 has 15 residues. Trimming removed 8 bases at V and 5 bases at J, with 21 bases between. In DNA, the CDR3 is TGTGCCAGCGAGGATCTCGGGGGCGCAGGGACTGAAGCTTTCTTT. It translates to CASEDLGGAGTEAFF.

The chain recombines TRBV2 with TRBJ2-2, with 7 bases lining up with TRBD2. The CDR3 sequence is 17 residues long. The germline CDR1 and CDR2 sequences are SNHLY and FYNNEI. Trimming removed 4 bases from V and 4 bases from J; junction bases left unmatched: 12. The DNA of the CDR3 is TGTGCCAGCAGTGCCGTAGGCCTAGCGGAGTTCACCGGGGAGCTGTTTTTT. Translation gives CASSAVGLAEFTGELFF.

In this sample, this clonotype turned up many times. The V call is TRBV12-3 or TRBV12-4, the J call TRBJ2-5; D gene uncertain. There are 13 residues in the CDR3. V shed 6 bases and J shed 5 bases, with 13 bases lying between them. CDR3 amino acids: CASSPSTLETQYF. Here the CDR3 DNA reads TGTGCCAGCAGCCCAAGTACACTGGAGACCCAGTACTTC.

In its sample, this clonotype was seen many times. This chain links TRBV20-1 with TRBJ1-2; 7 positions match TRBD1. The trim removed 1 base at V and 3 bases at J, leaving 5 bases unmatched. CDR3 length: 14 residues. CDR1 DFQATT and CDR2 SNEGSKA come from the germline V gene (reference sequence). The DNA of the CDR3 is TGCAGTGCTAGAGCATGGACAGGCGACTATGGCTACACCTTC. Translation: CSARAWTGDYGYTF.

At least ten counts were recorded for this clonotype. The V call is TRBV9, the J call TRBJ1-1, with unresolved D. The germline CDR1 and CDR2 sequences are SGDLS and YYNGEE. The ends were cut back, 2 bases at V and 1 base at J, with 9 bases in the middle. The CDR3 is made up of 14 amino acids. CDR3: CASSVYGSNTEAFF. The CDR3 DNA follows: TGTGCCAGCAGCGTGTATGGTTCGAACACTGAAGCTTTCTTT.